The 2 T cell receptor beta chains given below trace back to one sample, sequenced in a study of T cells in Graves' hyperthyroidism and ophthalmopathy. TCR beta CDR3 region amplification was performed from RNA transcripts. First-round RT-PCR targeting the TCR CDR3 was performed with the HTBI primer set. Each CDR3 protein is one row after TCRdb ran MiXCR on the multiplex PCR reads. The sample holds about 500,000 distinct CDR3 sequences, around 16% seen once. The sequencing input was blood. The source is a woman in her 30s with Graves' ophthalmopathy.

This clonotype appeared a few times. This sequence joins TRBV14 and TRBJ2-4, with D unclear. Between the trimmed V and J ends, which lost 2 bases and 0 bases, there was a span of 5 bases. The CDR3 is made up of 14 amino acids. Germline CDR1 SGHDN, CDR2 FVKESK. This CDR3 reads CASSQLGAKNIQYF. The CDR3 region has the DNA TGTGCCAGCAGCCAACTTGGAGCCAAAAACATTCAGTACTTC.

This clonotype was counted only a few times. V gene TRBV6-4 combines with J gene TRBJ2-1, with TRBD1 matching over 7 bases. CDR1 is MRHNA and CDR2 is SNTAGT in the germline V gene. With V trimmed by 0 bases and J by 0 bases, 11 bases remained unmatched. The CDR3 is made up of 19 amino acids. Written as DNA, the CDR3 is TGTGCCAGCAGTGACTCGATGATCACAGGGGTAAACTCCTACAATGAGCAGTTCTTC. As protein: CASSDSMITGVNSYNEQFF.